This T cell receptor (beta chain) was found in a study of neurological immune-mediated disorders. General observations from the study: Because no CDR3 amino acid sequences were shared across subjects by expanded clones, private repertoires were suggested in all groups.

Time point indicated: longitudinal time-point 3. This clonotype has at least ten counts. Its antigen is not identified. TCRdb re-derived calls from the 5' RACE reads in MiXCR, one entry per CDR3 protein. The sample records around 100,000 distinct CDR3 sequences, more than 10% being singletons. V lost 5 bases, J lost 3 bases, and 14 bases lay in between. Germline V lookup: CDR1 SGHAT, CDR2 FQNNGV. The CDR3 is 15 amino acids. The chain links TRBV11-2 to TRBJ2-1; D call uncertain. This TCR came from a female donor with HTLV-1-associated myelopathy (HAM/TSP). The source material was PBMCs. The chain's CDR3 is CASSRSGDIYNEQFF. CDR3 DNA sequence: TGTGCCAGCAGCCGGTCCGGAGACATCTACAATGAGCAGTTCTTC.